Below, 24 T cell receptor beta chains from the same sample are listed, as sequenced in a study of CD8+ T cells in alopecia areata. Extraction and reverse transcription of RNA yielded cDNA as the sequencing template. Profiled with immunoSEQ multiplex PCR; TCRdb holds only in-frame clones, not every one. This table holds about 56,000 clones, about 96% found once. The sample consisted of CD8+ T cells sorted from blood, taken at week 0. Receptors originate from a human donor with alopecia areata.

This chain links TRBV11-3 with TRBJ1-1; the D is unclear. Germline lookup yields CDR1 SGHNT and CDR2 YENEEA. The CDR3 is made up of 12 amino acids. Deletions cut 3 bases from V and 5 bases from J, with 7 bases between. CDR3 bases: TGTGCCAGCAGCTTTGACCGGACTGAAGCTTTCTTT. Amino acids: CASSFDRTEAFF.

The CDR3 DNA reads as TGCGCCAGCAGCCAATGGGGCACGGGCAGCGGGGGTTACAATGAGCAGTTCTTC. As protein: CASSQWGTGSGGYNEQFF. This rearrangement joins TRBV4-1 to TRBJ2-1; 8 bases are a match to TRBD2. CDR1 and CDR2 (germline): MGHRA, YSYEKL. The CDR3 extends over 18 amino acids. V was clipped by 2 bases and J by 4 bases; unmatched bases: 13.

This sequence joins TRBV9 and TRBJ1-1; possibly TRBD1 for D (5 bases). The V gene's germline CDR1 is SGDLS and CDR2 YYNGEE. The V and J ends lost 0 bases and 0 bases respectively, with 9 bases between them. This CDR3 has 15 amino acids. Here the CDR3 reads CASSVGGSLNTEAFF. The CDR3 region has the DNA TGTGCCAGCAGCGTAGGGGGCAGCCTGAACACTGAAGCTTTCTTT.

This chain joins TRBV4-1 and TRBJ2-7; no firm D call. The germline gives CDR1 MGHRA, CDR2 YSYEKL. V lost 3 bases and J 2 bases, leaving 11 bases between the germline ends. The CDR3 runs to 14 residues. The CDR3 loop is CASSHPGAAYEQYF. DNA for the CDR3: TGCGCCAGCAGCCACCCAGGAGCCGCCTACGAGCAGTACTTC.

The genes are TRBV21-1 and TRBJ2-5; the DNA was not used to check the table's D call, TRBD1. TRBV21-1 is termed a pseudogene. The CDR3 has 17 residues. The CDR3 coding sequence is TGTGCCAGCAGCGCTGGACAGGTTAATGTTCGGAAGGAGACCCAGTACTTC. It yields the protein CASSAGQVNVRKETQYF.

The chain joins TRBV9 to TRBJ2-1, with 7 bases matching TRBD2. CDR3 length: 15 residues. V shed 4 bases and J 2 bases; nucleotides not matched to a gene: 6. CDR1 SGDLS and CDR2 YYNGEE come from the germline V gene. DNA for the CDR3: TGTGCCAGCAGCCCCCGCGGGGGTACCTACAATGAGCAGTTCTTC. Translated: CASSPRGGTYNEQFF.

This rearrangement joins TRBV4-3 to TRBJ2-1; TRBD2 might be the D (5 bases). CDR1 and CDR2 from the germline V gene are LGHNA and YSLEER. V lost 0 bases and J 10 bases, leaving 13 bases between the germline ends. CDR3 length: 14 amino acids. CDR3 in DNA: TGCGCCAGCAGCCAAGATACCATTAGGGAGGAGCAGTTCTTC. It is translated as CASSQDTIREEQFF.

V gene TRBV4-3 combines with J gene TRBJ2-2; a weak D match, TRBD2 (6 bases). Germline V gene lookup returns CDR1 LGHNA and CDR2 YSLEER. The CDR3 has 16 amino acids. V lost 1 base, J lost 5 bases, and 14 bases lay in between. The CDR3 loop reads CASSQVGTVVTGELFF. The CDR3 DNA sequence: TGCGCCAGCAGCCAAGTTGGGACTGTGGTGACCGGGGAGCTGTTTTTT.

V gene TRBV27 combines with J gene TRBJ2-7; D not certain. V shed 5 bases and J shed 5 bases, with 25 bases lying between them. Germline-derived CDR1 and CDR2 are MNHEY and SMNVEV (reference sequence). CDR3 size: 17 residues. CDR3 sequence reads: CASSRYGGSTFSHEQYF. In DNA, the CDR3 is TGTGCCAGCAGTCGATATGGTGGCAGCACATTTTCCCACGAGCAGTACTTC.

CDR3 region: CASSPDGYNEQFF. The CDR3 DNA sequence: TGCGCCAGCAGCCCGGACGGCTACAATGAGCAGTTCTTC. This chain joins TRBV10-2 and TRBJ2-1; no firm D call. The V end was cut by 6 bases, the J end by 3 bases, with 9 bases between. The germline CDR1 and CDR2 sequences are WSHSY and SAAADI. CDR3 size: 13 residues.

This clone has more than one count but fewer than ten. The chain has TRBV6-6 and TRBJ1-1; D remains unclear. The V end was cut by 5 bases, the J end by 4 bases, with 14 bases between. Germline CDR1 is MNHNY and CDR2 is SVGAGI (reference sequence). This CDR3 contains 14 residues. The chain's CDR3 is CASSPHAWGTEAFF. CDR3 sequence (DNA): TGTGCCAGCAGTCCACATGCCTGGGGCACTGAAGCTTTCTTT.

The chain couples TRBV9 to TRBJ1-1; no reliable D call. V was pared by 2 bases and J by 7 bases, with 3 bases between. This CDR3 spans 10 amino acids. CDR1 and CDR2 from the germline V gene are SGDLS and YYNGEE. The CDR3 spells CASSVVEAFF. CDR3 DNA: TGTGCCAGCAGCGTGGTTGAAGCTTTCTTT.

The chain is built from TRBV7-9 and TRBJ2-7; 10 nucleotides match TRBD2. V lost 0 bases, J lost 4 bases, and 3 bases stayed unmatched. The CDR3 runs to 15 residues. Germline-derived CDR1 and CDR2 are SEHNR and FQNEAQ (reference sequence). CDR3 protein: CASSLAPSGGYEQYF. The CDR3 DNA is TGTGCCAGCAGCTTAGCTCCTAGCGGGGGATACGAGCAGTACTTC.

This clone came up a few times. The chain is built from TRBV9 and TRBJ2-5; 7 nucleotides agree with TRBD2. CDR1 and CDR2 from the germline V gene are SGDLS and YYNGEE. CDR3 length: 16 residues. The V segment lost 4 bases and the J segment 2 bases; nucleotides outside the gene matches: 11. CDR3 sequence reads: CASSPGSTGRQETQYF. In nucleotides, the CDR3 is TGTGCCAGCAGCCCCGGGTCTACCGGGAGGCAAGAGACCCAGTACTTC.

V usage is TRBV14 and J usage is TRBJ2-2; possibly TRBD2 for D (5 bases). Germline-derived CDR1 and CDR2 are SGHDN and FVKESK. With 4 bases removed from V and 5 bases from J, the gap between germline ends came to 8 bases. The CDR3 consists of 13 residues. CDR3 protein: CASSRGETGELFF. For the CDR3, the DNA is TGTGCCAGCAGCCGGGGAGAAACCGGGGAGCTGTTTTTT. The full variable domain, rest sourced from reference TRBV14 and TRBJ2-2, is EAGVTQFPSHSVIEKGQTVTLRCDPISGHDNLYWYRRVMGKEIKFLLHFVKESKQDESGMPNNRFLAERTGGTYSTLKVQPAELEDSGVYFCASSRGETGELFFGEGSRLTVL.

The rearrangement links TRBV15 to TRBJ2-2; the D is unclear. Germline CDR1 and CDR2: LNHNV and YYDKDF (reference sequence). The CDR3 is 13 amino acids. The V and J ends lost 1 base and 2 bases respectively, with 2 bases between them. The DNA for the CDR3 is TGTGCCACCAGCAGAGTCAACACCGGGGAGCTGTTTTTT. Amino acids: CATSRVNTGELFF.

This chain uses TRBV7-2 with TRBJ2-7; 8 bases map to TRBD1. Germline V lookup: CDR1 SGHTA, CDR2 FQGNSA. V lost 6 bases to trimming and J lost 1 base; unmatched junction nucleotides: 2. The CDR3 is 13 residues long. CDR3: CASRGTGSYEQYF. DNA of the CDR3: TGTGCCAGCAGGGGGACAGGATCCTACGAGCAGTACTTC.

This chain joins TRBV11-1 and TRBJ2-4, with 7 positions matching TRBD2. The CDR3 totals 13 residues. The V segment lost 5 bases and the J segment 5 bases; nucleotides outside the gene matches: 3. Germline V CDR1 and CDR2: SGHAT, FQDESV (reference sequence). CDR3 region: CASSLRGENIQYF. DNA of the CDR3: TGTGCCAGCAGCCTCCGGGGGGAAAACATTCAGTACTTC.

This clone was counted a single time. The chain has TRBV25-1 and TRBJ2-7; perhaps TRBD2 as D (5 bases). Germline-derived CDR1 and CDR2 are MGHDK and SYGVNS. The CDR3 has 13 amino acids. Trimming removed 3 bases from V and 3 bases from J, with 9 bases in between. The CDR3 DNA reads TGTGCCAGCAGTGACGAGGACTTCTACGAGCAGTACTTC. Protein sequence: CASSDEDFYEQYF.

The V call is TRBV30, the J call TRBJ2-7, with 8 bases identical to TRBD1. The CDR3 spans 14 residues. The J segment lost 2 bases and the V segment lost 1 base, leaving 4 bases of the junction unmatched. Germline loops: CDR1 GTSNPN, CDR2 SVGIG (reference sequence). CDR3 region: CAWSETGAPYEQYF. CDR3 bases: TGTGCCTGGAGTGAGACAGGGGCGCCCTACGAGCAGTACTTC.

This sequence joins TRBV4-3 and TRBJ2-7; 7 bases are a match to TRBD1. CDR1 LGHNA and CDR2 YSLEER come from the germline V gene. Trimming cost V 4 bases and J 5 bases; bases outside gene matches: 5. The CDR3 sequence is 13 residues long. The CDR3 DNA sequence: TGCGCCAGCAGCCTGATAGGACAGGACGAGCAGTACTTC. This translates into CASSLIGQDEQYF.

The chain recombines TRBV7-9 with TRBJ2-7; a weak D match, TRBD2 (6 bases). CDR3 length equals 12 residues. Per the germline V gene, CDR1 is SEHNR and CDR2 is FQNEAQ (reference sequence). Trimming removed 5 bases from V and 3 bases from J, with 8 bases in between. CDR3: CASSRGSYEQYF. The CDR3 nucleotides read TGTGCCAGCAGCCGGGGGAGCTACGAGCAGTACTTC.

The rearrangement joins TRBV7-2 to TRBJ2-1, with TRBD2 matching 9 bases. With 5 bases clipped from V and 6 bases from J, the junction kept 8 bases outside the gene matches. The CDR3 sequence is 15 residues long. CDR1 is SGHTA, CDR2 FQGNSA, per germline. The CDR3 here is CASSTAGTSSNEQFF. Here the CDR3 DNA reads TGTGCCAGCAGCACCGCCGGGACTAGCAGCAATGAGCAGTTCTTC.

The chain has TRBV9 and TRBJ1-2; 7 bases are shared with TRBD1. J was trimmed by 6 bases and V by 4 bases; bases with no gene match: 21. The CDR3 spans 18 residues. Germline CDR1 SGDLS, CDR2 YYNGEE. The CDR3 here is CASSPESAYRGSRDGYTF. The CDR3 DNA reads TGTGCCAGCAGCCCAGAGTCAGCTTACAGGGGATCTCGGGATGGCTACACCTTC. The variable domain in full, with the rest retrieved from reference TRBV9 and TRBJ1-2, is DSGVTQTPKHLITATGQRVTLRCSPRSGDLSVYWYQQSLDQGLQFLIQYYNGEERAKGNILERFSAQQFPDLHSELNLSSLELGDSALYFCASSPESAYRGSRDGYTFGSGTRLTVV.